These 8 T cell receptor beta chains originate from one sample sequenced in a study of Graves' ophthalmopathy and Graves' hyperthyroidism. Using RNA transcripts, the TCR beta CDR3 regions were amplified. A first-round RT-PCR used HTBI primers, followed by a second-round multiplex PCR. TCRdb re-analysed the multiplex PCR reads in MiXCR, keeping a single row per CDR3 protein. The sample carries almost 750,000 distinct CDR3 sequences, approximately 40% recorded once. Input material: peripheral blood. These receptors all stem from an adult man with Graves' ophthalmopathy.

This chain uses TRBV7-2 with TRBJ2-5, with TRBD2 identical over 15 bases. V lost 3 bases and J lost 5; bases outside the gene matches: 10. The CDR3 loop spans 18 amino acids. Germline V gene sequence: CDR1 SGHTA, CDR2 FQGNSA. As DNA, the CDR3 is TGTGCCAGCAGCTTGTCGGGACTAGCGGGGGGCCCCGCGGAGACCCAGTACTTC. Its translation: CASSLSGLAGGPAETQYF.

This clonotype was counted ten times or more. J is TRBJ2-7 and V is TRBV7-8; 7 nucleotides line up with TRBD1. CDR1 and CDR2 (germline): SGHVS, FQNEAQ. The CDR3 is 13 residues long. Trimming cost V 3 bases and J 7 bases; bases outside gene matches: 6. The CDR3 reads CASSFRQGREQYF. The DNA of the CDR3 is TGTGCCAGCAGCTTCAGACAGGGACGGGAGCAGTACTTC. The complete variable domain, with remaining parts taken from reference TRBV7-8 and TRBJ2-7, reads GAGVSQSPRYKVAKRGQDVALRCDPISGHVSLFWYQQALGQGPEFLTYFQNEAQLDKSGLPSDRFFAERPEGSVSTLKIQRTQQEDSAVYLCASSFRQGREQYFGPGTRLTVT.

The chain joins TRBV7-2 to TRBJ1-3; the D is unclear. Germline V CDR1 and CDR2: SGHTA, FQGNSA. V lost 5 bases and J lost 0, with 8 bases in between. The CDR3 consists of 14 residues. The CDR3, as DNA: TGTGCCAGCAGCAGCGCGATCTCTGGAAACACCATATATTTT. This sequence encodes CASSSAISGNTIYF.

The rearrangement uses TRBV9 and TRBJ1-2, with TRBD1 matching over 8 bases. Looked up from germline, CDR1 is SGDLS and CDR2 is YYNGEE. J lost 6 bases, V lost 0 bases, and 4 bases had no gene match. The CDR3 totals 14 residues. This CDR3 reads CASSVDAGGHGYTF. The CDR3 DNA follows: TGTGCCAGCAGCGTAGACGCAGGGGGCCATGGCTACACCTTC.

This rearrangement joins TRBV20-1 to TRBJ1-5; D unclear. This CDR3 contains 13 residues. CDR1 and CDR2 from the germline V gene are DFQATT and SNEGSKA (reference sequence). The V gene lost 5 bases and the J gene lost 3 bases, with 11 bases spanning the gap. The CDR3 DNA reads TGCAGTGCTGCGGCAGCTATCAATCAGCCCCAGCATTTT. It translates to CSAAAAINQPQHF.

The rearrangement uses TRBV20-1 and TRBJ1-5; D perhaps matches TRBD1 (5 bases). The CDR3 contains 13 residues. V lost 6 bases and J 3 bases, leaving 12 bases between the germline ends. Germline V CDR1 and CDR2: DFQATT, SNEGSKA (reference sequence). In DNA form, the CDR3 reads TGCAGTGCCCTTACAGGCAACAATCAGCCCCAGCATTTT. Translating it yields CSALTGNNQPQHF.

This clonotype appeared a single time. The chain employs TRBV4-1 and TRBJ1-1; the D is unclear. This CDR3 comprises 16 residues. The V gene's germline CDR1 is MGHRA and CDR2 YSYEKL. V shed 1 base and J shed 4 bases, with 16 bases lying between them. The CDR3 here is CASSQAREGGLTEAFF. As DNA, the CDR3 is TGCGCCAGCAGCCAAGCAAGGGAGGGAGGACTCACTGAAGCTTTCTTT.

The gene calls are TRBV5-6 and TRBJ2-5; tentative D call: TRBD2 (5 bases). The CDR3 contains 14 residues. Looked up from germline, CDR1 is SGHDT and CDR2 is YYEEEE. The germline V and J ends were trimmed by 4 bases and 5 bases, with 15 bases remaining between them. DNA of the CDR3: TGTGCCAGCAGCAGGACTCCAAGCCGGGAGACCCAGTACTTC. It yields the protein CASSRTPSRETQYF.